This TCR beta chain comes out of a study of OX40 agonist ivuxolimab in advanced cancers. About the research overall: Patients were around 83% male with ages about 20 to 79, mean 60.

CDR3 length equals 13 residues. Deletions cut 2 bases from V and 5 bases from J, with 9 bases between. Germline CDR1 is MNHEY and CDR2 is SVGAGI. General study findings and limits: Some nonresponders additionally presented with little normalized T-cell clonal expansion.

The table came from immunoSEQ multiplex PCR; TCRdb's copy has only in-frame clones and leaves some out. Altogether 65,000 to 80,000 clones are present, 65% to 90% being singletons, with the ten largest covering under 2.5%. With respect to this clone: Antigen unknown.

The chain employs TRBV6-5 and TRBJ2-5; D is unresolved. The sequencing here drew on CD4+ or CD8+ T cells sorted from blood, taken in a trial of the OX40 agonist ivuxolimab. The source of this sequence is an adult with an advanced solid tumor such as melanoma, head and neck, liver or kidney cancer. CDR3: CASSYMEMETQYF. The CDR3 DNA is TGTGCCAGCAGTTACATGGAAATGGAGACCCAGTACTTC.